These T cell receptor beta chains were read from a single sample in a study of early T cells in non-severe SARS-CoV-2 infection. TCRdb independently ran MiXCR on the 5' RACE reads; one entry per CDR3 protein. The sample holds some 66,000 distinct CDR3 sequences; roughly 9.1% are singletons and the top ten take roughly 3.2%. Specimen: whole blood. The receptors originated from an adult who was a healthcare worker with PCR-confirmed SARS-CoV-2 infection or an uninfected control (not recorded which). Both conserved end residues are part of each CDR3. The D gene is left open where the match is weak.

j_call d_call v_call cdr3_length cdr3_aa
TRBJ2-1 TRBD2 TRBV19 12 CASSTSGRETLF
TRBJ2-5 - TRBV29-1 13 CSVEGRVRETQYF
TRBJ2-3 - TRBV11-2 14 CASSLDHGTDTQYF
TRBJ2-7 TRBD2 TRBV12-3/TRBV12-4 15 CASSPRGSGAYEQYF
TRBJ2-3 - TRBV30 12 CAWSIITDTQYF
TRBJ2-7 - TRBV5-1 15 CASSLIGGRPYEQYF
TRBJ1-2 - TRBV11-2 12 CASSLLLDGYTF
TRBJ2-2 TRBD2 TRBV10-3 17 CAISGPLAGVGTGELFF
TRBJ2-3 TRBD1 TRBV11-2 15 CASSPPGQGGDTQYF
TRBJ2-3 - TRBV29-1 15 CSVHRPVSSTDTQYF
TRBJ2-3 TRBD2 TRBV5-1 17 CASSFLTAGGPPDTQYF
TRBJ1-4 - TRBV21-1 9 CASSKPGGF
TRBJ2-4 - TRBV7-2 15 CASRSPVVAKNIQYF
TRBJ2-3 - TRBV20-1 17 CSARARGASPSTDTQYF
TRBJ2-3 TRBD2 TRBV3-1 15 CASSHGTSGTDTQYF
TRBJ2-3 - TRBV19 16 CASSPRGSDRADTQYF
TRBJ2-3 - TRBV20-1 11 CSASSGDTQYF
TRBJ1-2 - TRBV29-1 14 CSVDIRADDYGYTF
TRBJ2-7 TRBD1 TRBV20-1 13 CSAPRQGADEQYF
TRBJ2-4 - TRBV7-2 12 CASSINTNIQYF
TRBJ2-3 - TRBV7-3 17 CASSPTPSEISTDTQYF
TRBJ1-5 TRBD1 TRBV5-1 14 CASSFWTGDQPQHF
TRBJ1-6 - TRBV28 15 CASSSMDRLDSPLHF
TRBJ2-7 TRBD2 TRBV5-1 15 CASRTTSGSSYEQYF
TRBJ2-5 TRBD2 TRBV3-1 16 CASIPSTSGRQETQYF
TRBJ2-1 - TRBV6-2/TRBV6-3 12 CASSYAVDEQFF
TRBJ2-1 - TRBV18 13 CASSERLYNEQFF